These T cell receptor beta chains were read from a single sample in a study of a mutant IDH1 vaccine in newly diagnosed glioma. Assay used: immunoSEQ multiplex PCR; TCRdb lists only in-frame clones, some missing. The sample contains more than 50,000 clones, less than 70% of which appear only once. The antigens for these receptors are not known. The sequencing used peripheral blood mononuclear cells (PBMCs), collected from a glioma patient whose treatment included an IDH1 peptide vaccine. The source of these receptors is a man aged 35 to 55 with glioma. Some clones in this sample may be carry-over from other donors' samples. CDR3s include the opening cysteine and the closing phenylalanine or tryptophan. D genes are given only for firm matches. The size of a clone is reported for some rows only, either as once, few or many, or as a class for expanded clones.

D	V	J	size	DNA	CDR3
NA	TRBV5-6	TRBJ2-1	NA	TGTGCCAGCAGCTTTCTTGGGGGGGGGCGGAATGAGCAGTTCTTC	CASSFLGGGRNEQFF
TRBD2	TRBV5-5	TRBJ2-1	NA	TGTGCCAGCAGCCTAGCGGGCGGGGGGGTCTACAATGAGCAGTTCTTC	CASSLAGGGVYNEQFF
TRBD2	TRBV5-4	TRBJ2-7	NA	TGTGCCAGCAGCTTTGGACTAGCGGGGGACTACGAGCAGTACTTC	CASSFGLAGDYEQYF
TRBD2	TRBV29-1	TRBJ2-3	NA	TGCAGCGCTGGGACTAGCGGGGGCCGGTATGCGCAGTATTTT	CSAGTSGGRYAQYF
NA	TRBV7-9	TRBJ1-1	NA	TGTGCCAGCAGCCAGCGCCGGCAGACGGGTAGTGCTGAAGCTTTCTTT	CASSQRRQTGSAEAFF
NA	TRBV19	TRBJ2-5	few	TGTGCCAGTAGTAGTGATTGGGAAGAGACCCAGTACTTC	CASSSDWEETQYF
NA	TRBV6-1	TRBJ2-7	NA	TGTGCCAGCAGTGAAGGTAGGGGACGGCTCTACGAGCAGTACTTC	CASSEGRGRLYEQYF
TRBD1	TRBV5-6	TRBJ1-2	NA	TGTGCCAGTTACAGGGGGGGCAGCTATGGCTACACCTTC	CASYRGGSYGYTF
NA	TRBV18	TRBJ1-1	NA	TGTGCCAGCTCACCACTTAGGGACCCCGAAGCTTTCTTT	CASSPLRDPEAFF
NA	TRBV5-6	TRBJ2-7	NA	TGTGCCAGCAGCTTGAAAGTTCCGCACGAGCAGTACTTC	CASSLKVPHEQYF
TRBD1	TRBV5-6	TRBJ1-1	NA	TGTGCCAGCAGCCGTACAGGGGGCGGGGGTGAAGCTTTCTTT	CASSRTGGGGEAFF
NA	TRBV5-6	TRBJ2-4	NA	TGTGCCAGCAGCCCTCTGGGGATAGCCAAAAACATTCAGTACTTC	CASSPLGIAKNIQYF
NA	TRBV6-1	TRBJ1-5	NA	TGTGCCAGCAGTGAGGTAGGGACGAGGCAGCCCCAGCATTTT	CASSEVGTRQPQHF
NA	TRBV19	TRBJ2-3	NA	TGTGCCAGTAGTATCGCCTTCGCAGATACGCAGTATTTT	CASSIAFADTQYF
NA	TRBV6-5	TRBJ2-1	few	TGTGCCAGCAGTTACTCGTATGCCCTCGGAGAGCAGTTCTTC	CASSYSYALGEQFF
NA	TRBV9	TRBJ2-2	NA	TGTGCCAGCAGCGTAGTCGGGGCTGGCGGGGAGCTGTTTTTT	CASSVVGAGGELFF
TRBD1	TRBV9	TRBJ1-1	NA	TGTGCCAGCAGCGTAGTGGGGAAAACAGGGGGCGGGAACACTGAAGCTTTCTTT	CASSVVGKTGGGNTEAFF
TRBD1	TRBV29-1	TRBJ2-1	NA	TGCAGCGTTGATTTGGGACAGGGGTACAATGAGCAGTTCTTC	CSVDLGQGYNEQFF
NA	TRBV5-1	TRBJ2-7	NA	TGCGCCAGCAGCTTGGAATACGTTTCCTACGAGCAGTACTTC	CASSLEYVSYEQYF
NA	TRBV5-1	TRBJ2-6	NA	TGCGCCAGCAGCCCGGAGGCTAGTCAAAGCTCTGGGGCCAACGTCCTGACTTTC	CASSPEASQSSGANVLTF
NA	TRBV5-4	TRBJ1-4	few	TGTGCCAGCAGCCCTACACAGGGTGAAAAACTGTTTTTT	CASSPTQGEKLFF
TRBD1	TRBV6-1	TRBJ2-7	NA	TGTGCCAGCACCGAACGCCCGGACAGGGATTACGAGCAGTACTTC	CASTERPDRDYEQYF
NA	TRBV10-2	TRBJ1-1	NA	TGCGCCAGCGGGAACACTGAAGCTTTCTTT	CASGNTEAFF
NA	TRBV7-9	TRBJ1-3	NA	TGTGCCAGCAGCTTAGGAACGACGGTTAGCTCTGGAAACACCATATATTTT	CASSLGTTVSSGNTIYF